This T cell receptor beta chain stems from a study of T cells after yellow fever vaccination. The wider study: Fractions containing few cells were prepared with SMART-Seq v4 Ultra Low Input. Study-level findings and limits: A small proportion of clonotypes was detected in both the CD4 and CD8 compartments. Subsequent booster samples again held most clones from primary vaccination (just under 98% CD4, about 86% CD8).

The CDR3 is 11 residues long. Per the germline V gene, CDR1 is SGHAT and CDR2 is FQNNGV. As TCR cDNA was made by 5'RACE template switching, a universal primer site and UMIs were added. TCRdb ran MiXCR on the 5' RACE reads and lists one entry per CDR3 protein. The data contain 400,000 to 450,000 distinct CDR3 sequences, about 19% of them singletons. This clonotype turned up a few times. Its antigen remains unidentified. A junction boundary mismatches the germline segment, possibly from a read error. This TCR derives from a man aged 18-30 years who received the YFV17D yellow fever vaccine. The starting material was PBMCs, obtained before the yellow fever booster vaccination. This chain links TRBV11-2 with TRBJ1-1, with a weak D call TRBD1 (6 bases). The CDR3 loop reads CASTGDTQAFF. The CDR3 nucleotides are TGTGCCAGCACCGGGGACACTCAAGCTTTCTTT.